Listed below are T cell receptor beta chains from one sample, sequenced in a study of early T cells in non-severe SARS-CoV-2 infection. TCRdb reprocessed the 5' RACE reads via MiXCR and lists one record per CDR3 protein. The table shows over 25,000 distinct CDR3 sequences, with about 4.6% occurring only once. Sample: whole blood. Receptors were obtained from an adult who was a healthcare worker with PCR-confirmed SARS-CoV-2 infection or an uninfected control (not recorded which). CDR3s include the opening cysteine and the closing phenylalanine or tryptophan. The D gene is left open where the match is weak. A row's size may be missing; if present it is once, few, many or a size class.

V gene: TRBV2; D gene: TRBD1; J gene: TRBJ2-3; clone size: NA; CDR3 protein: CASSELSGQGVSDTQYF; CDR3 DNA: TGTGCCAGCAGTGAATTGAGTGGACAGGGGGTCTCAGATACGCAGTATTTT
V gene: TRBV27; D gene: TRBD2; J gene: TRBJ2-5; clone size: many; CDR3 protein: CASSSSLAGVREPQYF; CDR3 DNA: TGTGCCAGCAGTTCCTCACTAGCGGGAGTAAGAGAGCCCCAGTACTTC
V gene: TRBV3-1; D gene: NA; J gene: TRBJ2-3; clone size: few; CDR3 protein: CASSQDDGGGASTDTQYF; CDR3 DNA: TGTGCCAGCAGCCAAGATGATGGAGGCGGGGCTAGCACAGATACGCAGTATTTT
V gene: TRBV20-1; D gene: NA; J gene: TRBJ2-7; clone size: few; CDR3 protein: CSARDIFDISYEQYF; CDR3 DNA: TGCAGTGCTAGAGATATTTTCGACATCTCCTACGAGCAGTACTTC
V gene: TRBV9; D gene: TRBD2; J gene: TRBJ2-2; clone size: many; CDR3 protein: CASTPQYSGRLPGELFF; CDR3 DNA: TGTGCCAGCACCCCCCAATATAGCGGGAGGCTACCCGGGGAGCTGTTTTTT
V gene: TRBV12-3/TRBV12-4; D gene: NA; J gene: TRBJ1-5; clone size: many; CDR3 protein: CASSLDSGTHQPQHF; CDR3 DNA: TGTGCCAGCAGTTTAGATTCAGGGACCCATCAGCCCCAGCATTTT
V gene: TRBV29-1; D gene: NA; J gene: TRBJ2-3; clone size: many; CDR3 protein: CSVVSGADTQYF; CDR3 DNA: TGCAGCGTTGTATCCGGGGCAGATACGCAGTATTTT
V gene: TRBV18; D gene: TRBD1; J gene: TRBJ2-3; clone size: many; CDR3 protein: CASSQTGSTDTQYF; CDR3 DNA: TGTGCCAGCTCCCAGACAGGGAGCACAGATACGCAGTATTTT
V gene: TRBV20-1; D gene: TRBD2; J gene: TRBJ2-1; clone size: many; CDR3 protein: CSARSGGTHNEQFF; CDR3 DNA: TGCAGTGCTCGAAGCGGGGGGACACACAATGAGCAGTTCTTC
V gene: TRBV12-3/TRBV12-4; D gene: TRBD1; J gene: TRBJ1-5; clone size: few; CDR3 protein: CASSFGRQGWQPQHF; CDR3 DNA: TGTGCCAGCAGTTTTGGGAGACAGGGTTGGCAGCCCCAGCATTTT
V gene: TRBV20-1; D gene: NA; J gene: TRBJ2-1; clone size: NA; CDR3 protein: CSATRTGNYNEQFF; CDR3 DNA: TGCAGTGCTACCCGGACTGGAAACTACAATGAGCAGTTCTTC
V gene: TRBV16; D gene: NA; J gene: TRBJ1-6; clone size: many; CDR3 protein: CASSQSWDLNNSPLHF; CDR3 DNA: TGTGCCAGCAGCCAATCCTGGGATCTAAATAATTCACCCCTCCACTTT
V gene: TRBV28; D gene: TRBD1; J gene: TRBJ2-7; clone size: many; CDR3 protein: CASSILGTGGSYEQYF; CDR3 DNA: TGTGCCAGCAGTATCCTAGGGACAGGGGGCTCCTACGAGCAGTACTTC
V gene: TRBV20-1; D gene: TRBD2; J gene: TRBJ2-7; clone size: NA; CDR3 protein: CSASGGDLSTYEQYF; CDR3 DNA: TGCAGTGCTAGCGGGGGGGACTTATCGACCTACGAGCAGTACTTC
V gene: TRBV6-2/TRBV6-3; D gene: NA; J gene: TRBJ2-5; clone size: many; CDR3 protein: CASSPTEETQYF; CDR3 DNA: TGTGCCAGCAGTCCGACGGAAGAGACCCAGTACTTC
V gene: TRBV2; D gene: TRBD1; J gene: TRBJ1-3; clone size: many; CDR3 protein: CASSEVNRDSGNTIYF; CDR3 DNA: TGTGCCAGCAGTGAAGTGAACCGGGACAGCGGAAACACCATATATTTT
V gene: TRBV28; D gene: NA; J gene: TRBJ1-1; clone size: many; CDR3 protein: CASSPPPLGAGAFF; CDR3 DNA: TGTGCCAGCAGTCCCCCACCGTTGGGGGCGGGGGCTTTCTTT
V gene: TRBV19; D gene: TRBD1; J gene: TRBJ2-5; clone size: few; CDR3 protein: CASSTPTGREETQYF; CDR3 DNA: TGTGCCAGTAGTACCCCGACAGGGAGAGAGGAGACCCAGTACTTC
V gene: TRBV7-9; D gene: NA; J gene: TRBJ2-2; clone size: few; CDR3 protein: CASSGVAWPGELFF; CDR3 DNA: TGTGCCAGCAGCGGCGTAGCGTGGCCCGGGGAGCTGTTTTTT
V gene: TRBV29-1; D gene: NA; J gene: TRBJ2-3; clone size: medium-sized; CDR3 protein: CSVEASVTDTQYF; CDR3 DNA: TGCAGCGTTGAGGCAAGTGTGACAGATACGCAGTATTTT